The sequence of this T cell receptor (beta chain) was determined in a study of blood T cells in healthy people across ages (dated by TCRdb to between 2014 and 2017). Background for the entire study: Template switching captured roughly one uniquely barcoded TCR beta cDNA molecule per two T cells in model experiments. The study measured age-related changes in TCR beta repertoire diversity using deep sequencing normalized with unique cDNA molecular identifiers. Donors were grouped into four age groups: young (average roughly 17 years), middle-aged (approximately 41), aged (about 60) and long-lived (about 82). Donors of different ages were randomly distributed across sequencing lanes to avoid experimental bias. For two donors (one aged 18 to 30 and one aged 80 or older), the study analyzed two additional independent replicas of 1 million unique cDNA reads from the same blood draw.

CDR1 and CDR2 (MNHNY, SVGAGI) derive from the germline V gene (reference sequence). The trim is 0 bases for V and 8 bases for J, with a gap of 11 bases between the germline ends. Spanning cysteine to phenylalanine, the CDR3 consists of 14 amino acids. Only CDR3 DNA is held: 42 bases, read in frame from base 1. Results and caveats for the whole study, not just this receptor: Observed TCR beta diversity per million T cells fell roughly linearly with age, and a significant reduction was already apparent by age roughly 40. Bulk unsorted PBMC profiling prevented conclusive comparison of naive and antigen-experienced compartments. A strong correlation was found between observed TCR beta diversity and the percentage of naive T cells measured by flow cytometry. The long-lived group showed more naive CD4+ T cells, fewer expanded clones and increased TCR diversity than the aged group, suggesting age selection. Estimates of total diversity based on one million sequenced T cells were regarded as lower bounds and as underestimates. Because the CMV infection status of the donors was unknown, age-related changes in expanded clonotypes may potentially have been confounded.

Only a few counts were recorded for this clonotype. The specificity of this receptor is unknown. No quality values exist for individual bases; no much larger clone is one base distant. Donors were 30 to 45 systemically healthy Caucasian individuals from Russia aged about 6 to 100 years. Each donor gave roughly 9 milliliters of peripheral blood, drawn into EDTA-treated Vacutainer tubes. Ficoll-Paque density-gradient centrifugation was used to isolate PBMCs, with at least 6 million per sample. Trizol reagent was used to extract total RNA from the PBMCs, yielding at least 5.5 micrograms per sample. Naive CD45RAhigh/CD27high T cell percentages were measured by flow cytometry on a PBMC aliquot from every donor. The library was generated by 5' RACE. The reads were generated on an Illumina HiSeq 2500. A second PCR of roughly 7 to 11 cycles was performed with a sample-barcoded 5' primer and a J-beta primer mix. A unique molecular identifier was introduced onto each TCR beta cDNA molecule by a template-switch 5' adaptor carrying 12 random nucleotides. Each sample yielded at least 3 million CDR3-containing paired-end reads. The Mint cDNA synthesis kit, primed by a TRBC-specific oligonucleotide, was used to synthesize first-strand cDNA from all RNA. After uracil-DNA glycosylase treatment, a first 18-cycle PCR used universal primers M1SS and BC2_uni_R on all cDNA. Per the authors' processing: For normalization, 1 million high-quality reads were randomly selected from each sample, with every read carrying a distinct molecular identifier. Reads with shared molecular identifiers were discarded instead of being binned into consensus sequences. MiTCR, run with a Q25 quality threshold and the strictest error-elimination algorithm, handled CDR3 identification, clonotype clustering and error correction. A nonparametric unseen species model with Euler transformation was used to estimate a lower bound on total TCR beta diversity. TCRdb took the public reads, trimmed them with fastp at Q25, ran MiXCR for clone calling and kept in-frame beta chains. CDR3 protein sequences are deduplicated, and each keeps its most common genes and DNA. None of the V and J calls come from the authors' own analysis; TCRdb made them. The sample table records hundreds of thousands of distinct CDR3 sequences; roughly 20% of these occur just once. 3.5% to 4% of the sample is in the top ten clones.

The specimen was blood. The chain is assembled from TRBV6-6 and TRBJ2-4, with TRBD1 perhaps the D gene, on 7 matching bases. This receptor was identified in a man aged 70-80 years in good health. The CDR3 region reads CASSYSQGGHIQYF. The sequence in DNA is TGTGCCAGCAGTTACTCGCAGGGGGGTCACATTCAGTACTTC.